This passage covers 7 T cell receptor beta chains from one sample sequenced in a study of OX40 agonist ivuxolimab in advanced cancers. Some clones are missing from TCRdb's copy, which holds only in-frame ones; the method was immunoSEQ multiplex PCR. The profile shows about 83,000 clones, approximately 88% of them singletons. The specimen comprised CD4+ or CD8+ T cells sorted from blood, sampled in a trial of the OX40 agonist ivuxolimab. The receptors derive from an adult with an advanced solid tumor such as melanoma, head and neck, liver or kidney cancer.

The CDR3 sequence is CATSNPKAGGNGYTF. The CDR3 nucleotides are TGTGCCACCAGCAATCCCAAGGCAGGGGGTAATGGCTACACCTTC. V is TRBV15 and J is TRBJ1-2; 7 bases line up with TRBD1. Germline-derived CDR1 and CDR2 are LNHNV and YYDKDF (reference sequence). Trimming removed 4 bases from V and 6 bases from J; junction bases left unmatched: 11. The CDR3 runs to 15 residues. Drawing the rest from reference TRBV15 and TRBJ1-2, the complete variable domain is DAMVIQNPRYQVTQFGKPVTLSCSQTLNHNVMYWYQQKSSQAPKLLFHYYDKDFNNEADTPDNFQSRRPNTSFCFLDIRSPGLGDTAMYLCATSNPKAGGNGYTFGSGTRLTVV.

The chain recombines TRBV6-6 with TRBJ2-1, with TRBD2 matching over 9 bases. CDR1 MNHNY and CDR2 SVGAGI come from the germline V gene (reference sequence). V was pared by 0 bases and J by 3 bases, with 0 bases of the junction left unmatched. The CDR3 is 15 amino acids. CDR3 sequence: CASSYSSGSYNEQFF. The CDR3 DNA reads TGTGCCAGCAGTTACTCTAGCGGGAGCTACAATGAGCAGTTCTTC.

The rearrangement links TRBV30 to TRBJ1-1; D is unresolved. V shed 4 bases and J shed 0 bases, with 12 bases lying between them. The CDR3 runs to 14 residues. The V gene's germline CDR1 is GTSNPN and CDR2 SVGIG (reference sequence). The CDR3 here is CAWNWGSMNTEAFF. As DNA, the CDR3 is TGTGCCTGGAATTGGGGTAGTATGAACACTGAAGCTTTCTTT.

This clone was detected only a few times. J is TRBJ2-1 and V is TRBV4-2; no clear D gene. This CDR3 spans 13 amino acids. Germline CDR1 reads LGHNA; CDR2 reads YNFKEQ. The V and J ends lost 1 base and 6 bases respectively, with 7 bases between them. CDR3 in amino acids: CASSQVTANEQFF. CDR3 bases: TGTGCCAGCAGCCAAGTAACCGCCAATGAGCAGTTCTTC.

The V and J genes are TRBV7-6 and TRBJ2-7, with a tentative D call TRBD1 (5 bases). Trimming shortened V by 3 bases and J by 2 bases, and 11 bases separated the two germline ends. The CDR3 spans 14 residues. Per the germline V gene, CDR1 is SGHVS and CDR2 is FNYEAQ. CDR3 protein: CASSFRQGAYEQYF. CDR3 bases: TGTGCCAGCAGCTTCCGGCAGGGTGCCTACGAGCAGTACTTC.

The V gene is TRBV7-9, the J gene TRBJ1-1; 10 bases are a match to TRBD1. The CDR3 contains 18 residues. V dropped 5 bases and J dropped 2; count of bases not matched to a gene: 14. Germline CDR1 is SEHNR and CDR2 is FQNEAQ (reference sequence). The CDR3 reads CASSTNSGTGALNTEAFF. Written as DNA, the CDR3 is TGTGCCAGCAGCACTAACTCCGGGACAGGGGCATTAAACACTGAAGCTTTCTTT.

The V gene is TRBV4-1, the J gene TRBJ2-3; D possibly uses TRBD1 or TRBD2 (5 bases each). In germline, CDR1 is MGHRA, CDR2 YSYEKL. The CDR3 is 15 residues long. V lost 4 bases and J lost 1, with 12 bases in between. CDR3 amino acids: CASSRVGAGTDTQYF. CDR3 DNA: TGCGCCAGCAGCCGCGTCGGGGCGGGCACAGATACGCAGTATTTT.